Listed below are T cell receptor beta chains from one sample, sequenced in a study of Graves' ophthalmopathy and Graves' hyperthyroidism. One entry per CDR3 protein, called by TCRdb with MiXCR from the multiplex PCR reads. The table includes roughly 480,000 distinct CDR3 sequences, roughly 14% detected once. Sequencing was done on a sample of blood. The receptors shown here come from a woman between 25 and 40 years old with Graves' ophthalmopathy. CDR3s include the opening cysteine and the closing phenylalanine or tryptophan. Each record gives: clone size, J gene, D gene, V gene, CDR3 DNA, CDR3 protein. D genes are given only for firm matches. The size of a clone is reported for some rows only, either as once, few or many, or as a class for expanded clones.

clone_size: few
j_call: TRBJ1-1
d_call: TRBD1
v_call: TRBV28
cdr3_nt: TGTGCCAGCCCCAGGGGGGGGGCAGGGAACACTGAAGCTTTCTTT
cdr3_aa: CASPRGGAGNTEAFF

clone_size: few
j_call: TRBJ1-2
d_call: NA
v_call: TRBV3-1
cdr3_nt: TGTGCCAGCAGCCAAGAGGGGTCTAGGTTCTATGGCTACACCTTC
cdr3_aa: CASSQEGSRFYGYTF

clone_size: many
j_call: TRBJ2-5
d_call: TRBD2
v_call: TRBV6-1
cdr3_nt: TGTGCCAGCAGTGAAAAAGCGGGGGAAGGGGAGACCCAGTACTTC
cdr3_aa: CASSEKAGEGETQYF

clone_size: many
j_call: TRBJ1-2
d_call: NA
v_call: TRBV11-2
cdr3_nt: TGTGCCAGCAGCCTACAGGGAGCCCGGGACGCTAACTATGGCTACACCTTC
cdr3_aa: CASSLQGARDANYGYTF

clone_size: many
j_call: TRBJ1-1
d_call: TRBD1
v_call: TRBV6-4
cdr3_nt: TGTGCCAGCGGCGACAGGGGTTTTAGTCCTATTAAGGTCGCTGAAGCTTTCTTT
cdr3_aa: CASGDRGFSPIKVAEAFF

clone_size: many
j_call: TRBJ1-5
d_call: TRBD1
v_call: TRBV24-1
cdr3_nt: TGTGCCACCAGTGACACCGGGACAGGGAACCAGCCCCAGCATTTT
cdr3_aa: CATSDTGTGNQPQHF

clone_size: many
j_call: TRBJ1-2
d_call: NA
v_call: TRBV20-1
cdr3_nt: TGCAGTGCTAGAAAGGTTAACTATGGCTACACCTTC
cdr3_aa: CSARKVNYGYTF

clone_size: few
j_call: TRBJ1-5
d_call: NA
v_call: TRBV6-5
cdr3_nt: TGTGCCAGCAGTTACACCCCCGAGGGGAATCAGCCCCAGCATTTT
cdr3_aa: CASSYTPEGNQPQHF

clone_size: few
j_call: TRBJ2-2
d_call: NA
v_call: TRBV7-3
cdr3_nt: TGTGCCAGCAGCAGGCTCAGGAACACCGGGGAGCTGTTTTTT
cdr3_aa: CASSRLRNTGELFF

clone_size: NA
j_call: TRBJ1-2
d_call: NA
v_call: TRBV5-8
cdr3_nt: TGTGCCAGCAGCTTGTGGGAGGTCTCTGGCTACACCTTC
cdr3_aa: CASSLWEVSGYTF

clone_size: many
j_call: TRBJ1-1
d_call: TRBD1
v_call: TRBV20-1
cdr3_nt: TGCAGTGCGAACCGGGACAGTTTCAACACTGAAGCTTTCTTT
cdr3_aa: CSANRDSFNTEAFF

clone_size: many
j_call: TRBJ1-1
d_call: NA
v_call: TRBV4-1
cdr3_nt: TGCGCCAGCCGAGGGGGAAGGGGCATGAACACTGAAGCTTTCTTT
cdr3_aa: CASRGGRGMNTEAFF

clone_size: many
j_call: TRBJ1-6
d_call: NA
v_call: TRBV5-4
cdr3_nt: TGTGCCAGCAGCTTGGGGGTTTCGGCAAATTCACCCCTCCACTTT
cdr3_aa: CASSLGVSANSPLHF

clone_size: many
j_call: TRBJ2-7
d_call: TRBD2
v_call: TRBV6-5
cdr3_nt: TGTGCCAGCACCCCGAAAGCGGGGGGGCCTCAGGCCGAGCAGTACTTC
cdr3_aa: CASTPKAGGPQAEQYF

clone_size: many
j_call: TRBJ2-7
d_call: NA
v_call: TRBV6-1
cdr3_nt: TGTGCCAGCAGTGCCGATGACGTGGGTCCCTACGAGCAGTACTTC
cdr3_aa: CASSADDVGPYEQYF

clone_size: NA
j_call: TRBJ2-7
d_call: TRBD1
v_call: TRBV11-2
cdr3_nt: TGTGCCAGCAGCTTAGATAGCGCGGACAGGGGTTACTACGAGCAGTACTTC
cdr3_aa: CASSLDSADRGYYEQYF

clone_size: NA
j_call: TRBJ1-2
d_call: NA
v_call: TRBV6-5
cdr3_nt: TGTGCCAGCAGTTTAGAGGGGGGACCTCGAGGCTACACCTTC
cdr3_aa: CASSLEGGPRGYTF

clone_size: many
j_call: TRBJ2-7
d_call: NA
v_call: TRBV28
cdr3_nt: TGTGCCAGCAGTTTATCCCACTACGAGCAGTACTTC
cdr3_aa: CASSLSHYEQYF

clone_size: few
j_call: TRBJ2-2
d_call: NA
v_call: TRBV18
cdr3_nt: TGTGCCAGCTCACTATCCTTGAGACAGACGAACACCGGGGAGCTGTTTTTT
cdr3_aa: CASSLSLRQTNTGELFF

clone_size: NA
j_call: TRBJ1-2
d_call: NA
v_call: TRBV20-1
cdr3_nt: TGCAGTGCTAGAGAGCAGGGGACCTATGGCTACACCTTC
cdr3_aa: CSAREQGTYGYTF

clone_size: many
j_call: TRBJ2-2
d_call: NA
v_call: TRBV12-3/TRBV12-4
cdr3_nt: TGTGCCAGCAGTGTGACAGGCGAGGCCGGGGAGCTGTTTTTT
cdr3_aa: CASSVTGEAGELFF

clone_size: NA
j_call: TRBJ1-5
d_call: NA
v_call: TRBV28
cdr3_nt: TGTGCCAGCAGTTTGTATAAAGGGGTGGGGCCCCAGCATTTT
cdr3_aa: CASSLYKGVGPQHF

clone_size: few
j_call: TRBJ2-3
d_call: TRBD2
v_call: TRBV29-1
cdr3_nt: TGCAGCGTAGGTGCCCCCCGGCGGGGGAACACAGATACGCAGTATTTT
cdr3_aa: CSVGAPRRGNTDTQYF

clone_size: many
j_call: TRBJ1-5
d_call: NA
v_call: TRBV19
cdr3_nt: TGTGCCAGTAGTATAGGCAGCCCTAGCAATCAGCCCCAGCATTTT
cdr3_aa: CASSIGSPSNQPQHF

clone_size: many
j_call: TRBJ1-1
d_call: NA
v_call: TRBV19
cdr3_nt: TGTGCCAGTAGAGGAGCCATGAACACTGAAGCTTTCTTT
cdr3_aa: CASRGAMNTEAFF

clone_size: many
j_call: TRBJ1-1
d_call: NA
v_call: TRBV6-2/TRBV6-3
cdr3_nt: TGTGCCAGCAGTTACGAGGCTGGGGGCACTGAAGCTTTCTTT
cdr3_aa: CASSYEAGGTEAFF

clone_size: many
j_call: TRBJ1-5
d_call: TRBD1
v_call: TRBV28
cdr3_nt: TGTGCCAGCAGTCCAGGGGGGGCAGCCTCCAATCAGCCCCAGCATTTT
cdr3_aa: CASSPGGAASNQPQHF

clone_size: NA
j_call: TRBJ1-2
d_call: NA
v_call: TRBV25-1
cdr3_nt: TGTGCCAGCAGTGGGGGACCGACCAACTATGGCTACACCTTC
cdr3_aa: CASSGGPTNYGYTF

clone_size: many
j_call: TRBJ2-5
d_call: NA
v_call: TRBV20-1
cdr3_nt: TGCAGTGCTCCAAGGGAGACCCAGTACTTC
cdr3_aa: CSAPRETQYF

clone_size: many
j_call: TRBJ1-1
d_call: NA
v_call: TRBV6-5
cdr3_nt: TGTGCCAGCAGTTACCGTGCTGAAGCTTTCTTT
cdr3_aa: CASSYRAEAFF

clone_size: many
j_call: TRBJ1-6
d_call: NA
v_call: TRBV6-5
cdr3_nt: TGTGCCAGCAGTTACTCGACGGGCACGTCCCATTCACCCCTCCACTTT
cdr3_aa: CASSYSTGTSHSPLHF

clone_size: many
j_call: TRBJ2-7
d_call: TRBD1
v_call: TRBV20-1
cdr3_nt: TGCAGTGCTAGGGGAGAAGGGACAGGGTTCAACGAGCAGTACTTC
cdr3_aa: CSARGEGTGFNEQYF

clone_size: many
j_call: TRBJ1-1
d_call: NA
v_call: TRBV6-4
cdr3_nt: TGTGCCAGCAGTGAGGGACACGGAAGGAACACTGAAGCTTTCTTT
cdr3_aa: CASSEGHGRNTEAFF

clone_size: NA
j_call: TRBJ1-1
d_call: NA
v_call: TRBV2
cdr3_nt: TGTGCCAGCAGGGAACGGTCCCCGGGAGGGGACACTGAAGCTTTCTTT
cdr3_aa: CASRERSPGGDTEAFF

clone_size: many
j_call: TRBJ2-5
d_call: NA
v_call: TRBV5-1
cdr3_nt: TGCGCCAGCAGCTTGGATATTAAAGAGACCCAGTACTTC
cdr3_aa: CASSLDIKETQYF

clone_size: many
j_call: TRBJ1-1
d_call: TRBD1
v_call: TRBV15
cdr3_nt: TGTGCCACCAGCGGACCACAGGGGGCAGTCACTGAAGCTTTCTTT
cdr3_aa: CATSGPQGAVTEAFF

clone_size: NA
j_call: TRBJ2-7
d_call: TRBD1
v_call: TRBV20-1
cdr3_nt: TGCAGTGCTAGAGCCCCACAGGGGAGCGCCTACGAGCAGTACTTC
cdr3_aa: CSARAPQGSAYEQYF

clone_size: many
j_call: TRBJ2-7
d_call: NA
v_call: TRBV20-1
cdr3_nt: TGCAGTGCTAGGCTACAAGGGAGCTACGAGCAGTACTTC
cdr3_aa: CSARLQGSYEQYF

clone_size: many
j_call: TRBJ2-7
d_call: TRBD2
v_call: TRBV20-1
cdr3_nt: TGCAGTGCTAGACTAGCGGGGGCCGATTTCTACGAGCAGTACTTC
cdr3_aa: CSARLAGADFYEQYF